The 5 T cell receptor beta chains listed next were all sequenced from one sample in a study of response to subunit inactivated influenza vaccine. TCRdb independently ran MiXCR on the RT-PCR reads; one entry per CDR3 protein. The sample carries under 950,000 distinct CDR3 sequences, 21% recorded once. This specimen was PBMCs from blood, taken 5 days after vaccination. The receptors shown here come from a man between 50 and 59 years old who received an inactivated influenza vaccine.

This clonotype showed up just a few times. The chain combines TRBV5-6 with TRBJ1-6; D is uncertain. The CDR3 extends over 12 amino acids. The germline V and J ends were trimmed by 0 bases and 10 bases, with 5 bases remaining between them. Germline loops: CDR1 SGHDT, CDR2 YYEEEE. The DNA of the CDR3 is TGTGCCAGCAGCTTGGGGAGATCACCCCTCCACTTT. Its protein product is CASSLGRSPLHF. Supplemented by reference TRBV5-6 and TRBJ1-6, the full variable domain reads DAGVTQSPTHLIKTRGQQVTLRCSPKSGHDTVSWYQQALGQGPQFIFQYYEEEERQRGNFPDRFSGHQFPNYSSELNVNALLLGDSALYLCASSLGRSPLHFGNGTRLTVT.

This clonotype has a count of ten or more. The CDR3 reads CASSPGTAKGYTF. The CDR3 DNA reads as TGTGCCAGCAGTCCCGGGACAGCGAAGGGCTACACCTTC. The rearrangement joins TRBV12-3 or TRBV12-4 to TRBJ1-2, with TRBD1 matching 7 bases. After removal of 5 bases from V and 8 bases from J, the junction contained 8 bases not matched to a gene. The CDR3 runs 13 residues.

DNA for the CDR3: TGTGCCAGCAGCTTAACAGAAGTAAGGAATGAAAAACTGTTTTTT. Its protein product is CASSLTEVRNEKLFF. The genes are TRBV7-2 and TRBJ1-4; D remains ambiguous. In germline, CDR1 is SGHTA, CDR2 FQGNSA. Trimming took 2 bases from V and 5 from J, leaving 12 bases between them. CDR3 size: 15 residues. The variable domain in full, with the rest retrieved from reference TRBV7-2 and TRBJ1-4, is GAGVSQSPSNKVTEKGKDVELRCDPISGHTALYWYRQSLGQGLEFLIYFQGNSAPDKSGLPSDRFSAERTGGSVSTLTIQRTQQEDSAVYLCASSLTEVRNEKLFFGSGTQLSVL.

This clonotype has more than one count but fewer than ten. The chain is built from TRBV20-1 and TRBJ2-5; weak D call: TRBD1 (5 bases). The V and J ends lost 0 bases and 1 base respectively, with 18 bases between them. Germline loops: CDR1 DFQATT, CDR2 SNEGSKA (reference sequence). The CDR3 extends over 17 amino acids. This CDR3 is CSARDFGAVGLQETQYF. The CDR3 bases are TGCAGTGCTAGAGATTTTGGGGCGGTAGGCCTCCAAGAGACCCAGTACTTC.

This clonotype appeared a few times. This chain links TRBV4-2 with TRBJ1-3; no reliable D call. CDR1 is LGHNA and CDR2 is YNFKEQ in the germline V gene. The CDR3 has 16 amino acids. Trimming removed 0 bases at V and 0 bases at J, with 9 bases between. CDR3 sequence: CASSQDLSDSGNTIYF. CDR3 in DNA: TGTGCCAGCAGCCAAGATCTTTCGGACTCTGGAAACACCATATATTTT.